These 14 T cell receptor beta chains were all obtained from the same sample, sequenced in a study of control samples from healthy donors and cancer patients. Some clones are missing from TCRdb's copy, which holds only in-frame ones; the method was immunoSEQ multiplex PCR. This table holds about 140,000 clones, around 90% found once. The source material was blood. These receptor sequences come from a man aged 25 to 40 in good health.

This chain links TRBV7-9 with TRBJ1-2, with D possibly TRBD1 on 5 matching bases. V gave up 2 bases and J gave up 1 base, with 5 bases separating them. Germline CDR1 and CDR2: SEHNR and FQNEAQ (reference sequence). The CDR3 has 13 amino acids. The CDR3 DNA follows: TGTGCCAGCAGCTTAAGGGGTAACTATGGCTACACCTTC. This translates into CASSLRGNYGYTF.

The chain couples TRBV28 to TRBJ2-1; 9 bases are shared with TRBD2. Trimming at V came to 2 bases and at J to 4 bases, leaving 12 bases not matched to a gene. The CDR3 contains 18 residues. Germline-derived CDR1 and CDR2 are MDHEN and SYDVKM. The CDR3 region has the DNA TGTGCCAGCAGTTTAGCTAGCGGGAATACGGGGGGGTACAATGAGCAGTTCTTC. It specifies CASSLASGNTGGYNEQFF.

The rearrangement joins TRBV30 to TRBJ2-7; D gene uncertain. The CDR3 length is 14 residues. The V and J ends lost 0 bases and 6 bases respectively, with 15 bases between them. Germline CDR1 and CDR2: GTSNPN and SVGIG (reference sequence). The CDR3 spells CAWSVRVNRAEQYF. For the CDR3, the DNA is TGTGCCTGGAGTGTACGGGTAAACCGGGCCGAGCAGTACTTC.

V usage is TRBV5-6 and J usage is TRBJ2-7; no clear D. The CDR3 covers 13 residues. The germline V and J ends were trimmed by 0 bases and 5 bases, with 9 bases remaining between them. Per germline, CDR1 SGHDT and CDR2 YYEEEE. The CDR3 bases are TGTGCCAGCAGCTTGGGGTTGAGCCACGAGCAGTACTTC. Protein sequence: CASSLGLSHEQYF.

This chain connects TRBV28 to TRBJ1-6, with TRBD1 as a possible D gene (6 bases). V lost 5 bases to trimming and J lost 7 bases, with 27 bases between them. The CDR3 has 19 residues. The germline V gene encodes CDR1 MDHEN and CDR2 SYDVKM. In nucleotides, the CDR3 is TGTGCCAGCAGTGCGAATGAGCGGGTGAAGGGGGGGTGCAATTCACCCCTCCACTTT. It specifies CASSANERVKGGCNSPLHF.

The chain has TRBV11-2 and TRBJ2-1; 8 bases are shared with TRBD2. The V gene's germline CDR1 is SGHAT and CDR2 FQNNGV. The V gene end was trimmed by 8 bases and the J gene end by 4 bases; junction bases not matched to a gene: 13. This CDR3 region has 16 residues. The CDR3 DNA reads as TGTGCCAGCGGCGGGACGGGGGGGTTTAAGTACAATGAGCAGTTCTTC. This codes for CASGGTGGFKYNEQFF.

The chain employs TRBV18 and TRBJ2-4; D perhaps matches TRBD1 (5 bases). Looked up from germline, CDR1 is KGHSH and CDR2 is LQKENI. Trimming cost V 0 bases and J 7 bases, with 16 bases left between them. CDR3 length: 16 amino acids. The CDR3 bases are TGTGCCAGCTCACCACCGTCAGGGCACCTAGGGAACATTCAGTACTTC. This encodes CASSPPSGHLGNIQYF.

This clone was recorded once. V is TRBV11-3 and J is TRBJ2-1; perhaps TRBD2 as D (6 bases). V shed 2 bases and J shed 10 bases, with 15 bases lying between them. The CDR3 runs 14 residues. The germline V gene has CDR1 SGHNT and CDR2 YENEEA. The CDR3 reads CASSLRREQGEQFF. CDR3 sequence (DNA): TGTGCCAGCAGCTTAAGACGGGAGCAGGGAGAGCAGTTCTTC.

This clone was seen a few times. The chain uses TRBV6-5 and TRBJ2-1, with 10 nucleotides matching TRBD2. Germline assignment: CDR1 MNHEY and CDR2 SVGAGI. The trim removed 7 bases at V and 7 bases at J, leaving 7 bases unmatched. The CDR3 contains 14 residues. CDR3 loop: CASNIAGGRNEQFF. The CDR3 DNA reads TGTGCCAGCAATATAGCGGGAGGTCGAAATGAGCAGTTCTTC.

CDR3 region: CASSLDLSGSAYEQYF. As DNA, the CDR3 is TGTGCCAGCAGCTTAGATCTTAGCGGGAGTGCCTACGAGCAGTACTTC. V gene TRBV11-2 combines with J gene TRBJ2-7; 9 bases line up with TRBD2. This CDR3 contains 16 residues. The V gene end was trimmed by 0 bases and the J gene end by 2 bases; junction bases not matched to a gene: 5. Germline V gene lookup returns CDR1 SGHAT and CDR2 FQNNGV.

The V call is TRBV7-2, the J call TRBJ1-2, with 9 bases aligning to TRBD1. V shed 5 bases and J 5 bases; nucleotides not matched to a gene: 3. CDR1 is SGHTA and CDR2 is FQGNSA in the germline V gene. The CDR3 has 13 residues. CDR3 residues: CASSPGTGYGYTF. The CDR3 region has the DNA TGTGCCAGCAGCCCCGGGACAGGGTATGGCTACACCTTC.

The chain carries TRBV2 and TRBJ1-1; possibly TRBD1 for D (5 bases). Germline V gene sequence: CDR1 SNHLY, CDR2 FYNNEI. V lost 8 bases and J lost 1, with 14 bases in between. The CDR3 is 14 residues long. CDR3 in DNA: TGTGCCAGCGGGATTTGGGGCGGGAACACTGAAGCTTTCTTT. This gives the protein CASGIWGGNTEAFF.

This chain uses TRBV21-1 with TRBJ1-1; the DNA was not compared with TRBD1, the D call given in the table. TRBV21-1 is a pseudogene. There are 13 residues in the CDR3. The CDR3 sequence is CASSKDKDTEAFF. The DNA of the CDR3 is TGTGCCAGCAGCAAAGACAAAGACACTGAAGCTTTCTTT.

This clone was detected once. The rearrangement joins TRBV7-2 to TRBJ2-5; TRBD1 matches at 7 bases. Trimming took 1 base from V and 5 from J; bases not matched to a gene: 4. CDR1 is SGHTA, CDR2 FQGNSA, per germline. This CDR3 is 14 amino acids long. CDR3 sequence reads: CASSLGQGWETQYF. The CDR3, as DNA: TGTGCCAGCAGCTTAGGACAGGGATGGGAGACCCAGTACTTC.